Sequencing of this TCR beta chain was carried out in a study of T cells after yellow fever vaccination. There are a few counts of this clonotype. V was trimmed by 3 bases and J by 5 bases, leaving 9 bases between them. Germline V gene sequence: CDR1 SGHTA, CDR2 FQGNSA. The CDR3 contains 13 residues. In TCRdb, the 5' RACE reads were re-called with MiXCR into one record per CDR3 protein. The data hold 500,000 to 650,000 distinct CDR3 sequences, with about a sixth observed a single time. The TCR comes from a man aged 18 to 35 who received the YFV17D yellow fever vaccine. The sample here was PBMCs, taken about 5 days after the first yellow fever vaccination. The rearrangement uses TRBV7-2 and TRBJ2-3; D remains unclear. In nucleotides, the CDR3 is TGTGCCAGCAGCTTGATGGGCAGAGATACGCAGTATTTT. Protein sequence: CASSLMGRDTQYF.